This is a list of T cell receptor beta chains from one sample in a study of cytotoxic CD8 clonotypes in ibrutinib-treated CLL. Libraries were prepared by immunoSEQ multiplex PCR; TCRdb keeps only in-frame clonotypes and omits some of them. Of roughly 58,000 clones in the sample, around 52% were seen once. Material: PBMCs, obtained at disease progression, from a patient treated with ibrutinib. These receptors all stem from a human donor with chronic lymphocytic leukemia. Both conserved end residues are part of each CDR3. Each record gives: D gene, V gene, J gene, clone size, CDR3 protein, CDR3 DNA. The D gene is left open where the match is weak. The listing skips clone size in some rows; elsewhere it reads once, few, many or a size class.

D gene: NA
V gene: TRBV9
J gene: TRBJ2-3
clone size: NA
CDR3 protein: CASSVSPGGGTDTQYF
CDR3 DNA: TGTGCCAGCAGCGTAAGTCCCGGGGGTGGCACAGATACGCAGTATTTT

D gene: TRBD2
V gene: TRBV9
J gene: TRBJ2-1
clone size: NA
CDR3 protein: CASSVVGSGTYNEQFF
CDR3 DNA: TGTGCCAGCAGCGTAGTAGGTAGCGGGACCTACAATGAGCAGTTCTTC

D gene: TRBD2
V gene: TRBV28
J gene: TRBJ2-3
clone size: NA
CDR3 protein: CASSFPAGGPFGVATDTQYF
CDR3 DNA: TGTGCCAGCAGTTTCCCAGCGGGAGGGCCTTTTGGGGTTGCCACAGATACGCAGTATTTT

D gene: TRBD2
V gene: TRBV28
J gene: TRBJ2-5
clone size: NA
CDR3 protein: CASRLAGALKTQYF
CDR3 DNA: TGTGCCAGCAGGCTAGCGGGGGCTTTGAAGACCCAGTACTTC

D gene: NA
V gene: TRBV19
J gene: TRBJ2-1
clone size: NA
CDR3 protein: CASSSIWVNEQFF
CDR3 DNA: TGTGCCAGTAGCTCCATTTGGGTTAATGAGCAGTTCTTC

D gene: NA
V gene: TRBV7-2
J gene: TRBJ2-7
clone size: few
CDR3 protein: CASSFLPPPGLGEQYF
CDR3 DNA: TGTGCCAGCAGCTTTCTTCCCCCCCCTGGGTTGGGAGAGCAGTACTTC

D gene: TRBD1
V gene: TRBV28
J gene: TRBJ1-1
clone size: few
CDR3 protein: CASKTTGPFMNTEAFF
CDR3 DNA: TGTGCCAGCAAGACGACAGGGCCATTCATGAACACTGAAGCTTTCTTT

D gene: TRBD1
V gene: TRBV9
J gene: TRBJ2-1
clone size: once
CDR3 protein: CASSVVTGGNNEQFF
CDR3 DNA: TGTGCCAGCAGCGTAGTGACAGGGGGGAACAATGAGCAGTTCTTC

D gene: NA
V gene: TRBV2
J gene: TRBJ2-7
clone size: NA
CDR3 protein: CASIVVAGVSYEQYF
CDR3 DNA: TGTGCCAGCATAGTGGTGGCAGGGGTTTCTTACGAGCAGTACTTC

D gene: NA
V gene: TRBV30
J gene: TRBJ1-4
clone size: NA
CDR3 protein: CAWSVGSSGVGEKLFF
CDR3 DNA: TGTGCCTGGAGTGTAGGGTCTTCAGGGGTTGGTGAAAAACTGTTTTTT